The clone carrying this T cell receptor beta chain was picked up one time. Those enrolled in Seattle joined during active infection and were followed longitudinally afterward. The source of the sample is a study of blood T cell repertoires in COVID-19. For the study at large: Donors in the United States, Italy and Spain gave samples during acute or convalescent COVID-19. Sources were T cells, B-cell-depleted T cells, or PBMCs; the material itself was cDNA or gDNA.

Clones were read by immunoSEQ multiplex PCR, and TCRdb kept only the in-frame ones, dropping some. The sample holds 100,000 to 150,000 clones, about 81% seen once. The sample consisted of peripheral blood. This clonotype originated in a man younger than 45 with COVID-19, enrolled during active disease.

Here the CDR3 reads CASSRPGGDQPQHF. As DNA, the CDR3 is TGTGCCAGCAGCCGACCGGGTGGCGATCAGCCCCAGCATTTT. The V gene is TRBV7-8, the J gene TRBJ1-5, with D unresolved. The germline CDR1 and CDR2 sequences are SGHVS and FQNEAQ. The V and J ends lost 5 bases and 5 bases respectively, with 13 bases between them. The CDR3 contains 14 residues.